Detailed here is one T cell receptor (beta chain). This record belongs to a study of control samples from healthy donors and cancer patients. CDR3 size: 18 residues. Germline CDR1 reads MGHRA; CDR2 reads YSYEKL. Trimming took 0 bases from V and 7 from J; bases not matched to a gene: 12. The data were produced by immunoSEQ multiplex PCR, yet TCRdb's version contains in-frame clones alone and is incomplete. The repertoire holds some 150,000 clones, with approximately 96% as singletons. The chain is built from TRBV4-1 and TRBJ2-1; TRBD2 agrees at 10 bases. Sequenced sample: blood. The sequence was collected from a woman in her twenties or thirties in good health. The CDR3 loop reads CASSQESQREGKRNEQFF. DNA for the CDR3: TGCGCCAGCAGCCAAGAAAGTCAGCGGGAGGGTAAAAGGAATGAGCAGTTCTTC.